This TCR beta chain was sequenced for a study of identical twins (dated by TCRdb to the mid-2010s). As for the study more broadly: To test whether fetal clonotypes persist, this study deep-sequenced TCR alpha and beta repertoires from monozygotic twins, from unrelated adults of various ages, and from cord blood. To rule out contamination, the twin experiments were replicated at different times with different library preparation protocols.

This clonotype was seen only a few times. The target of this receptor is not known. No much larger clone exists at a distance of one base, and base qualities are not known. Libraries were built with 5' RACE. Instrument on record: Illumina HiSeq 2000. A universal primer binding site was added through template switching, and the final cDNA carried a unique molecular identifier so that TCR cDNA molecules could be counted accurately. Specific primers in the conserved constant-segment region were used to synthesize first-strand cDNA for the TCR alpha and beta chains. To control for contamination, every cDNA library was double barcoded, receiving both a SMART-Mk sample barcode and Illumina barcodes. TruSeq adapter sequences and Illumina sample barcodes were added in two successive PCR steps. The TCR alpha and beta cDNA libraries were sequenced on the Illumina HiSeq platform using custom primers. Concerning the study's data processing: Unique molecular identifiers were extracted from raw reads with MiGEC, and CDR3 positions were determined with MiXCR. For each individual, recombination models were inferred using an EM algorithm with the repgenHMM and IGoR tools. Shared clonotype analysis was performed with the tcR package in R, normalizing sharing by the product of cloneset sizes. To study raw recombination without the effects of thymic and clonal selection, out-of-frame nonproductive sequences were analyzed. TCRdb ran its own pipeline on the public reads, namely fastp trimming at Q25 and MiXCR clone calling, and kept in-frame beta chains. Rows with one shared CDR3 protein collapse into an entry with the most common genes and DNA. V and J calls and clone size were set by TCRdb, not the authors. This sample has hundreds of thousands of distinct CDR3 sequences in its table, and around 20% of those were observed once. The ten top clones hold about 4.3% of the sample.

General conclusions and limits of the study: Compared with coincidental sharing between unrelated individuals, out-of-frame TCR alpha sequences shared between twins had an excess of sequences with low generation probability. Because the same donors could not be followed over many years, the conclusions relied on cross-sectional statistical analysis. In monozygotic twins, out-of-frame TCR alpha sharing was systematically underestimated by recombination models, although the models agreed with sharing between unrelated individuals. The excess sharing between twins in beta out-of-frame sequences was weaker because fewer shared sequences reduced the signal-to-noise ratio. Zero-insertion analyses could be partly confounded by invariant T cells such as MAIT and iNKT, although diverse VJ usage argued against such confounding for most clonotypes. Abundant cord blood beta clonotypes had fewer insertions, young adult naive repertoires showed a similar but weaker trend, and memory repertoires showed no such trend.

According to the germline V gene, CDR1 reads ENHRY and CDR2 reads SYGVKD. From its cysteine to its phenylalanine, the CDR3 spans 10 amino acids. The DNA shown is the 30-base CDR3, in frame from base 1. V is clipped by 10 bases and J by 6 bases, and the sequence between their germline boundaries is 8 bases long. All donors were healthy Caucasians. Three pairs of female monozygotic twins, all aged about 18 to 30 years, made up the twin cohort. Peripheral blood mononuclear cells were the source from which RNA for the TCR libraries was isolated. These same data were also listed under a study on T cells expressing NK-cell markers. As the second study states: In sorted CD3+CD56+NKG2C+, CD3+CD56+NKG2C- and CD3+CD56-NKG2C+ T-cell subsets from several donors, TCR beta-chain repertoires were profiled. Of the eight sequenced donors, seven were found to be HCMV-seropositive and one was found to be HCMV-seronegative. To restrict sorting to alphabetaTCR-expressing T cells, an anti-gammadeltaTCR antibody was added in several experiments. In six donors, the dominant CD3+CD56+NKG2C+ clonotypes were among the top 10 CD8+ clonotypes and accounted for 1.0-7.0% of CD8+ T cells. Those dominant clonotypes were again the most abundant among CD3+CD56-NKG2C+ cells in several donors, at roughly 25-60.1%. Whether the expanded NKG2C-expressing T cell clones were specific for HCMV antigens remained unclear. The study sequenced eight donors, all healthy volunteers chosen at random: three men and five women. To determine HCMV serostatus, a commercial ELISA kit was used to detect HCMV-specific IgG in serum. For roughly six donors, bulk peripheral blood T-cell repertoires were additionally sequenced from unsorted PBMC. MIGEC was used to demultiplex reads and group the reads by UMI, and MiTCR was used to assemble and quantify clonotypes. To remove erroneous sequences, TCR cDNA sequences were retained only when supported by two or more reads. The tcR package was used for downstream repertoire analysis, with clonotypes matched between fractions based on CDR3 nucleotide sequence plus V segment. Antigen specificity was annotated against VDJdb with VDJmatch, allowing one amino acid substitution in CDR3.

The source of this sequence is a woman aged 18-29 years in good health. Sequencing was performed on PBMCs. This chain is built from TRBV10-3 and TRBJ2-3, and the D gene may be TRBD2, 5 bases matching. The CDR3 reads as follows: CARGLDTQYF. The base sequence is TGTGCCAGAGGGTTGGATACGCAGTATTTT.